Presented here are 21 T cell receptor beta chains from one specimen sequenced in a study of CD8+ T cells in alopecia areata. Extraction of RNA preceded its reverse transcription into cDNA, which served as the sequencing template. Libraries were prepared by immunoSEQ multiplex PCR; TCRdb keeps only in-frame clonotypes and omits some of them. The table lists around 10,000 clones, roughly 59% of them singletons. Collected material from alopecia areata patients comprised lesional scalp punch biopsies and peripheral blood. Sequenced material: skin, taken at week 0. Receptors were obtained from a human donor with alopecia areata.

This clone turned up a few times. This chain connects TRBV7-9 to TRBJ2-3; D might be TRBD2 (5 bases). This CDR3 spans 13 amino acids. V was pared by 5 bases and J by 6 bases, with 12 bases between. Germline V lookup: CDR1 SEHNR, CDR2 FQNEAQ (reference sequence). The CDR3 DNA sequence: TGTGCCAGCAGCGAGGGCCACCGGGATACGCAGTATTTT. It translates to CASSEGHRDTQYF. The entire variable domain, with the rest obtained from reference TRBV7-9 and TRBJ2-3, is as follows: DTGVSQNPRHKITKRGQNVTFRCDPISEHNRLYWYRQTLGQGPEFLTYFQNEAQLEKSRLLSDRFSAERPKGSFSTLEIQRTEQGDSAMYLCASSEGHRDTQYFGPGTRLTVL.

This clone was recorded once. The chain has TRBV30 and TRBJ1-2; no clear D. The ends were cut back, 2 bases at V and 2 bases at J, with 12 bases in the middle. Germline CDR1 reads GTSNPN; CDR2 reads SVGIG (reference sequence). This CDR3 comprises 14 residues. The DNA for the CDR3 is TGTGCCTGGAGTAGTTTTGGTGGAAACTATGGCTACACCTTC. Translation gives CAWSSFGGNYGYTF.

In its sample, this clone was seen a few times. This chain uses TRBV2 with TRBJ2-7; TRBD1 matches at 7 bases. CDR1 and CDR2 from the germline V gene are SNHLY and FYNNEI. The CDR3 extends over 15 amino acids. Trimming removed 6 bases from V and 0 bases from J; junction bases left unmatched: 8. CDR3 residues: CASSGRQGSSYEQYF. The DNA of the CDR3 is TGTGCCAGCAGCGGGCGACAGGGAAGCTCCTACGAGCAGTACTTC.

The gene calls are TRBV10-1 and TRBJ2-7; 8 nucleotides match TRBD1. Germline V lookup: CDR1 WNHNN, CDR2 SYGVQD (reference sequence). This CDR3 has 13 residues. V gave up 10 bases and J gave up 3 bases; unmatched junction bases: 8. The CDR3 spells CATSRTGNYEQYF. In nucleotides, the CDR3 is TGCGCCACCTCTAGGACAGGGAACTACGAGCAGTACTTC.

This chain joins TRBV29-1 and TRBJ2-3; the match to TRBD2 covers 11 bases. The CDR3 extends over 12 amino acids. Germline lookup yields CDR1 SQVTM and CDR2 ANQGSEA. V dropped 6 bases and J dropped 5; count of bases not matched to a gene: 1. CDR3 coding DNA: TGCAGCGTAGGGACTAGCGGAGATACGCAGTATTTT. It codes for CSVGTSGDTQYF.

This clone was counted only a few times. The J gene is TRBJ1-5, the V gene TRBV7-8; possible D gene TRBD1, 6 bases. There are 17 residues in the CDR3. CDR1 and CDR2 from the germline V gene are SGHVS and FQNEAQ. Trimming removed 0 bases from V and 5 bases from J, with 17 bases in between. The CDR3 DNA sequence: TGTGCCAGCAGCTTAGCGGTCAGGGGAGGCCGTTATCAGCCCCAGCATTTT. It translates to CASSLAVRGGRYQPQHF. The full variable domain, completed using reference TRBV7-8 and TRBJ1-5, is GAGVSQSPRYKVAKRGQDVALRCDPISGHVSLFWYQQALGQGPEFLTYFQNEAQLDKSGLPSDRFFAERPEGSVSTLKIQRTQQEDSAVYLCASSLAVRGGRYQPQHFGDGTRLSIL.

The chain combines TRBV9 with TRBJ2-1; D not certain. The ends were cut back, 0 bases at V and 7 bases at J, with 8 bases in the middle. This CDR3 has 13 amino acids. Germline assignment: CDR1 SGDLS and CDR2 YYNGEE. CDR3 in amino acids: CASSVAPRNEQFF. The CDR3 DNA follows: TGTGCCAGCAGCGTAGCCCCCCGGAATGAGCAGTTCTTC.

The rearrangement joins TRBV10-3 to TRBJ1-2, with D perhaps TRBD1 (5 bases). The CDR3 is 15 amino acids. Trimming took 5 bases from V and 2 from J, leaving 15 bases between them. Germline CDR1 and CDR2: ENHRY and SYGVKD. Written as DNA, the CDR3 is TGTGCCATCAGTACTAACAGGATAGTGAACTATGGCTACACCTTC. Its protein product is CAISTNRIVNYGYTF.

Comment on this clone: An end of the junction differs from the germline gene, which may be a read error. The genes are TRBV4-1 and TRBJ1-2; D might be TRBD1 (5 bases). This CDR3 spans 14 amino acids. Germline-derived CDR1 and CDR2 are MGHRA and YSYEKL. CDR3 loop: CASSQGGGLYGYTF. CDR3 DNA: TGTGCCAGCAGCCAAGGTGGGGGTCTCTATGGCTACACCTTC.

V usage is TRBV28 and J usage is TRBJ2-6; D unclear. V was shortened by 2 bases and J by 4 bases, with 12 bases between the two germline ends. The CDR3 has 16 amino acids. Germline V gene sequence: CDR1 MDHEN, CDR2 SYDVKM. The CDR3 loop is CASSLGPGPGANVLTF. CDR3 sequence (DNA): TGTGCCAGCAGTTTAGGGCCAGGTCCCGGGGCCAACGTCCTGACTTTC.

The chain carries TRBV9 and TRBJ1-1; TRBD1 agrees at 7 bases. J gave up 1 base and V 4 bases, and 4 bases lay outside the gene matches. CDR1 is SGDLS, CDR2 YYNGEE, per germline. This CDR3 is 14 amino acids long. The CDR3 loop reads CASSSRQGNTEAFF. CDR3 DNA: TGTGCCAGCAGCTCTCGACAGGGGAACACTGAAGCTTTCTTT. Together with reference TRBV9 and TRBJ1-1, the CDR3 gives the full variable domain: DSGVTQTPKHLITATGQRVTLRCSPRSGDLSVYWYQQSLDQGLQFLIQYYNGEERAKGNILERFSAQQFPDLHSELNLSSLELGDSALYFCASSSRQGNTEAFFGQGTRLTVV.

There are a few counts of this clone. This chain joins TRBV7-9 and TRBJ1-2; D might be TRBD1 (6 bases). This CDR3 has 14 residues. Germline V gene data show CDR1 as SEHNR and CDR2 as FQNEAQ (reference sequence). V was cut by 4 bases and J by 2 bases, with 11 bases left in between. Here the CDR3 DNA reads TGTGCCAGCAGCTCACAGGGAAGGAACTATGGCTACACCTTC. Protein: CASSSQGRNYGYTF.

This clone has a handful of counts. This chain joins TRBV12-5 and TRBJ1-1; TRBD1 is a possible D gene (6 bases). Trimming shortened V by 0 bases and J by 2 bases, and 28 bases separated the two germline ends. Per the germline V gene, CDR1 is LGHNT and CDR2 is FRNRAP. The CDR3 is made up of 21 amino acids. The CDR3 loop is CASGLVRRPLGGGLANTEAFF. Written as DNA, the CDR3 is TGTGCTAGTGGTTTGGTACGACGGCCCCTAGGGGGGGGGTTGGCCAACACTGAAGCTTTCTTT.

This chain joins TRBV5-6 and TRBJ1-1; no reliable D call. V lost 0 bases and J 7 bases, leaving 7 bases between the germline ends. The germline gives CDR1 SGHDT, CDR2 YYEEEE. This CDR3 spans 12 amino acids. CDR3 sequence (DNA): TGTGCCAGCAGCTTGGGGCATGGTGAAGCTTTCTTT. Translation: CASSLGHGEAFF. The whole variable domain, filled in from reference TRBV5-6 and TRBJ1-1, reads DAGVTQSPTHLIKTRGQQVTLRCSPKSGHDTVSWYQQALGQGPQFIFQYYEEEERQRGNFPDRFSGHQFPNYSSELNVNALLLGDSALYLCASSLGHGEAFFGQGTRLTVV.

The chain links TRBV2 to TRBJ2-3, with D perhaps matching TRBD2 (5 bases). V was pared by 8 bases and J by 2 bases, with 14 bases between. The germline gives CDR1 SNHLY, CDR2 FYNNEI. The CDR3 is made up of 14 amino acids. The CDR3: CASLPGGHTDTQYF. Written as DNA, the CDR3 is TGTGCCAGCCTCCCAGGAGGTCACACAGATACGCAGTATTTT.

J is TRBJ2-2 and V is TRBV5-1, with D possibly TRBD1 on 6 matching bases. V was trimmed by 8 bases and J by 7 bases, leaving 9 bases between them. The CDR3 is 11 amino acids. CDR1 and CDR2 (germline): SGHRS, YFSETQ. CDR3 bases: TGCGCCAGGTTCAGGGGCGGGGAGCTGTTTTTT. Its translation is CARFRGGELFF.

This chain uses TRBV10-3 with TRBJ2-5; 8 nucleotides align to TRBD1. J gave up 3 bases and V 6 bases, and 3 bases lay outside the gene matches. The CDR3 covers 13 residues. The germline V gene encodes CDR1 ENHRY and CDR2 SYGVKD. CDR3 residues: CAISLTGEETQYF. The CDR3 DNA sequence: TGTGCCATCAGCCTGACAGGGGAAGAGACCCAGTACTTC.

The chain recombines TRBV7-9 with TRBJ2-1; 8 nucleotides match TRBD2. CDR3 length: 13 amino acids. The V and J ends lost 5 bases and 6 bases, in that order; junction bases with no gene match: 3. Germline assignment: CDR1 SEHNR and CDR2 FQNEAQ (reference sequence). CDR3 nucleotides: TGTGCCAGCAGCATGGGACTAGTCAATGAGCAGTTCTTC. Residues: CASSMGLVNEQFF.

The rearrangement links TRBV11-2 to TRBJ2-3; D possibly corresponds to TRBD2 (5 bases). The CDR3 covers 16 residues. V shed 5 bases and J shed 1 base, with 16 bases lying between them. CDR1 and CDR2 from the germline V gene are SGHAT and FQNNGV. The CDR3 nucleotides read TGTGCCAGCAGCGACGGGGTGATAGGAGGCACAGATACGCAGTATTTT. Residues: CASSDGVIGGTDTQYF.

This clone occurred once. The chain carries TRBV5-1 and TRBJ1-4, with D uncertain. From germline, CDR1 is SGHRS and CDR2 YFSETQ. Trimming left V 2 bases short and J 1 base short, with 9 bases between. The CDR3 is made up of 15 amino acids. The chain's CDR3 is CASSFDMGTNEKLFF. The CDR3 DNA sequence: TGCGCCAGCAGCTTTGACATGGGAACTAATGAAAAACTGTTTTTT. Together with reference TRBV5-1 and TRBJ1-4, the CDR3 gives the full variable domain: KAGVTQTPRYLIKTRGQQVTLSCSPISGHRSVSWYQQTPGQGLQFLFEYFSETQRNKGNFPGRFSGRQFSNSRSEMNVSTLELGDSALYLCASSFDMGTNEKLFFGSGTQLSVL.

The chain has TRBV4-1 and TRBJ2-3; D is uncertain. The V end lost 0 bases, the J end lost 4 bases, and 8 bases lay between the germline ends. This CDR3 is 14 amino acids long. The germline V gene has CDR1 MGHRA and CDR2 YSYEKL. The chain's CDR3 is CASSQERPPDTQYF. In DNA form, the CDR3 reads TGCGCCAGCAGCCAAGAGCGACCCCCAGATACGCAGTATTTT.